A single sample gave rise to the 16 T cell receptor beta chains below, sequenced in a study of CD8+ T cells in alopecia areata. RNA, once extracted, was reverse transcribed into cDNA for use as the sequencing template. Sequenced by immunoSEQ multiplex PCR; TCRdb stores in-frame clones only, minus some. The sample yields 150,000 to 200,000 clones, roughly 58% seen once. The treatment here: oral pan-JAK inhibitor, 5-10 mg twice daily. Sequencing used CD4+ T cells sorted from blood, obtained at approximately week 60, from a patient treated with tofacitinib. The receptor set was obtained from a human donor with alopecia areata.

The table lists this clone with a count of one. The gene calls are TRBV27 and TRBJ2-3; D unresolved. Trimming removed 2 bases at V and 3 bases at J, with 12 bases between. CDR1 MNHEY and CDR2 SMNVEV come from the germline V gene (reference sequence). The CDR3 has 15 residues. The CDR3 DNA is TGTGCCAGCAGTTTAAGGTCCCCCATGACAGATACGCAGTATTTT. It codes for CASSLRSPMTDTQYF.

There are a few counts of this clone. The rearrangement joins TRBV29-1 to TRBJ2-5, with D uncertain. Germline CDR1 is SQVTM and CDR2 is ANQGSEA. The CDR3 is 12 residues long. The V end was cut by 6 bases, the J end by 5 bases, with 13 bases between. As DNA, the CDR3 is TGCAGCGTAGGTCCGGGTGCGGAGACCCAGTACTTC. Encoded protein: CSVGPGAETQYF.

This chain links TRBV6-5 with TRBJ1-2, with D maybe TRBD1 (6 bases). V lost 6 bases and J lost 2, with 10 bases in between. The CDR3 sequence is 13 residues long. Looked up from germline, CDR1 is MNHEY and CDR2 is SVGAGI. CDR3 in DNA: TGTGCCAGCAGGCCAACAGGGAACTATGGCTACACCTTC. Translating it yields CASRPTGNYGYTF.

This rearrangement joins TRBV29-1 to TRBJ2-7; D is uncertain. The length of the CDR3 is 13 residues. Germline V gene data show CDR1 as SQVTM and CDR2 as ANQGSEA. Trimming shortened V by 4 bases and J by 6 bases, and 16 bases separated the two germline ends. The CDR3 DNA reads as TGCAGCGTTGCAACAAGATTGGCCTCCGAGCAGTACTTC. Translating it yields CSVATRLASEQYF.

The CDR3 DNA reads TGTGCCAGCAGTGAGATGCGGGGGCCGCATGGCTACACCTTC. Residues: CASSEMRGPHGYTF. This rearrangement joins TRBV2 to TRBJ1-2, with a tentative D call TRBD1 (6 bases). Germline CDR1 reads SNHLY; CDR2 reads FYNNEI. The length of the CDR3 is 14 residues. Between the trimmed V and J ends, which lost 3 bases and 6 bases, there was a span of 14 bases.

Comment on this clone: The germline gene is not matched at one end of the junction; a read error may be the cause. The chain uses TRBV7-7 and TRBJ2-7; D possibly corresponds to TRBD2 (5 bases). The length of the CDR3 is 14 residues. Germline CDR1 and CDR2: SSHAT and FNYEAQ (reference sequence). In DNA form, the CDR3 reads TGTGCTAGCAGCTTAGAGGCGGGTGTAGGCGAGCAGTACTTC. Its protein is CASSLEAGVGEQYF. The full variable domain, its missing parts supplied by reference TRBV7-7 and TRBJ2-7, is GAGVSQSPRYKVTKRGQDVTLRCDPISSHATLYWYQQALGQGPEFLTYFNYEAQPDKSGLPSDRFSAERPEGSISTLTIQRTEQRDSAMYRCASSLEAGVGEQYFGPGTRLTVT.

V is TRBV6-5 and J is TRBJ1-1; D remains unclear. CDR1 is MNHEY and CDR2 is SVGAGI in the germline V gene. The CDR3 extends over 15 amino acids. V was trimmed by 6 bases and J by 1 base, leaving 15 bases between them. CDR3 loop: CASSTAGLGNTEAFF. CDR3 nucleotide sequence: TGTGCCAGCAGCACCGCGGGTTTGGGGAACACTGAAGCTTTCTTT.

This clone was seen once. Other DNA sequences in this sample translate to the same CDR3. The chain carries TRBV30 and TRBJ2-7; D unresolved. This CDR3 has 11 residues. V was clipped by 0 bases and J by 5 bases, with 5 bases between them. The germline V gene has CDR1 GTSNPN and CDR2 SVGIG (reference sequence). The CDR3 is CAWSVVHEQYF. In nucleotides, the CDR3 is TGTGCCTGGAGTGTAGTCCACGAGCAGTACTTC.

The V call is TRBV6-5, the J call TRBJ2-5, with 11 bases identical to TRBD1. This CDR3 is 14 amino acids long. From germline, CDR1 is MNHEY and CDR2 SVGAGI. V shed 7 bases and J 3 bases; nucleotides not matched to a gene: 4. CDR3 loop: CASKDRGQEETQYF. In nucleotides, the CDR3 is TGTGCCAGCAAGGACAGGGGGCAGGAAGAGACCCAGTACTTC.

V gene TRBV25-1 combines with J gene TRBJ2-5; D remains ambiguous. Germline values: CDR1 MGHDK, CDR2 SYGVNS. Trimming left V 5 bases short and J 1 base short, with 2 bases between. The CDR3 runs 11 residues. The CDR3 DNA sequence: TGTGCCAGCAGTTCCCAAGAGACCCAGTACTTC. Protein sequence: CASSSQETQYF.

The chain uses TRBV30 and TRBJ1-2; possible D gene TRBD1, 6 bases. Germline loops: CDR1 GTSNPN, CDR2 SVGIG (reference sequence). The CDR3 loop spans 14 amino acids. The V and J ends lost 0 bases and 7 bases respectively, with 15 bases between them. CDR3 bases: TGTGCCTGGAGTGTACCCGGGACACCGCGTGGCTACACCTTC. As protein: CAWSVPGTPRGYTF.

V gene TRBV6-5 combines with J gene TRBJ1-2; TRBD1 might be the D (5 bases). V dropped 10 bases and J dropped 2 bases, with 8 bases sitting between them. Germline loops: CDR1 MNHEY, CDR2 SVGAGI. The CDR3 is made up of 11 amino acids. The CDR3 sequence: CATEGNYGYTF. For the CDR3, the DNA is TGTGCCACCGAGGGGAACTATGGCTACACCTTC.

V gene TRBV12-5 combines with J gene TRBJ2-7; 7 nucleotides agree with TRBD2. Per germline, CDR1 LGHNT and CDR2 FRNRAP. The CDR3 loop spans 13 amino acids. Trimming took 1 base from V and 7 from J; bases not matched to a gene: 4. This CDR3 reads CASGLGRGGEQYF. CDR3 bases: TGTGCTAGTGGTTTGGGTAGGGGAGGGGAGCAGTACTTC.

The J gene is TRBJ2-7, the V gene TRBV19; D is possibly TRBD1 (5 bases). This CDR3 is 11 amino acids long. The V end lost 6 bases, the J end lost 7 bases, and 10 bases lay between the germline ends. Germline V gives CDR1 LNHDA, CDR2 SQIVND (reference sequence). This chain's CDR3 is CASSGHQEQYF. CDR3 bases: TGTGCCAGTAGCGGACATCAGGAGCAGTACTTC.

The table lists this clone with a few counts. The gene calls are TRBV25-1 and TRBJ1-6, with TRBD1 matching 8 bases. CDR1 and CDR2 from the germline V gene are MGHDK and SYGVNS. This CDR3 is built from 15 residues. V was clipped by 5 bases and J by 6 bases; unmatched bases: 6. The CDR3 is CASSFGQGFNSPLHF. CDR3 DNA: TGTGCCAGCAGTTTCGGACAGGGTTTTAATTCACCCCTCCACTTT.

The chain employs TRBV15 and TRBJ2-5; the match to TRBD2 covers 7 bases. J was trimmed by 4 bases and V by 0 bases; bases with no gene match: 8. The CDR3 extends over 16 amino acids. Looked up from germline, CDR1 is LNHNV and CDR2 is YYDKDF (reference sequence). The CDR3 loop reads CATSREGGWSGETQYF. CDR3 bases: TGTGCCACCAGCAGAGAGGGAGGGTGGAGCGGAGAGACCCAGTACTTC.